This T cell receptor beta chain derives from a study of a mutant IDH1 vaccine in newly diagnosed glioma. About the research overall: Vaccinations, eight in total, occurred in weeks 1, 3, 5, 7, 11, 15, 19, 23. The study started vaccination 4-6 weeks after radiotherapy alone, or with temozolomide cycles.

A word on this clone: What it recognizes is unknown.

Study results and caveats: Top peripheral T cell clonotype shifts appeared unrelated to pseudoprogression.

Described time point: week 5, during vaccination. In the vaccine, a single dose held 300 ug of the mutant IDH1 20-mer peptide, along with topical imiquimod. The V end was cut by 5 bases, the J end by 6 bases, with 17 bases between. The CDR3 consists of 15 residues. The germline V gene has CDR1 SGHVS and CDR2 FQNEAQ. TCRdb keeps only in-frame clones here, not all; method: immunoSEQ multiplex PCR. There are over 30,000 clones in the sample; roughly three fifths occur only once, and 11% lies in the top ten. This receptor was taken from a woman aged 18 to 35 with glioma. The chain employs TRBV7-8 and TRBJ2-1; the D gene is possibly TRBD2 (6 bases). The sample consisted of PBMCs, taken from a glioma patient whose treatment included an IDH1 peptide vaccine. CDR3 bases: TGTGCCAGCAGCCTGGGGTCCCGGACTACCAATGAGCAGTTCTTC. Its translation is CASSLGSRTTNEQFF.